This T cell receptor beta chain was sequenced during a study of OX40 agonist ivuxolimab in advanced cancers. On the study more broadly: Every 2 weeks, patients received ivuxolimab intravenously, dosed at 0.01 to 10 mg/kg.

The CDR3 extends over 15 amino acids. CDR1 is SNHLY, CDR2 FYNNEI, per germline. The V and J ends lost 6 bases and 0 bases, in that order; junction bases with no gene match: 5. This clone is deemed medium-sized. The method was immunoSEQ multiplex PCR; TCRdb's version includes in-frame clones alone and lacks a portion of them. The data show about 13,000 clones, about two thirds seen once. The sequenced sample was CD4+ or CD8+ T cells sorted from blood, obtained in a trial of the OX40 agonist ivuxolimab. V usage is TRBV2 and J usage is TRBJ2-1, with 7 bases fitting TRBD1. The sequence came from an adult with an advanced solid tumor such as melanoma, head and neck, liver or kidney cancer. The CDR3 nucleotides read TGTGCCAGCAGGGTGGGACAGAGCTCCTACAATGAGCAGTTCTTC. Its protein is CASRVGQSSYNEQFF.